This T cell receptor (beta chain) originates from a study of T-cell memory formation after mild COVID-19. Comments on this clonotype: No antigen is known for it.

This CDR3 is built from 16 residues. In germline, CDR1 is SGDLS, CDR2 YYNGEE. The V and J ends lost 10 bases and 4 bases respectively, with 24 bases between them. Study-level findings and limits: CD4+ contracting clones were found mainly in CM and EM, and CD8+ ones in EMRA. Pre-infection memory held some responding clones, suggesting pre-existing cross-reactive T cells responded.

TCRdb reprocessed the 5' RACE reads via MiXCR and lists one record per CDR3 protein. The data contain a few hundred thousand distinct CDR3 sequences, 25% to 30% of them singletons. Specimen: PBMCs or a T cell subset sorted from them (not recorded which). The chain is built from TRBV9 and TRBJ2-1; D is possibly TRBD2 (6 bases). The receptor's source is an adult woman who had mild COVID-19 (a few samples of this study predate the infection). Cell type and time point are not known. CDR3 protein: CASSEGTDPGYNEQFF. CDR3 sequence (DNA): TGTGCCTCATCTGAGGGGACTGACCCGGGTTACAATGAGCAGTTCTTC.